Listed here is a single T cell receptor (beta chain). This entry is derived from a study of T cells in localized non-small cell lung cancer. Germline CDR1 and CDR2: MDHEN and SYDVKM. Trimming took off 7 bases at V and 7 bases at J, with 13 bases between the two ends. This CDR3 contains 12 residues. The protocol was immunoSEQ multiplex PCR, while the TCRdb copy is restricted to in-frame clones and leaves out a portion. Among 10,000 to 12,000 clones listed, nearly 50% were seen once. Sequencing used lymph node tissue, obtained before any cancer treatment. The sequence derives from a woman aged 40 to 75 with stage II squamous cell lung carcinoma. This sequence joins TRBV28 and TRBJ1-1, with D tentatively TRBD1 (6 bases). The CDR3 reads CASTQGSGEAFF. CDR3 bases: TGTGCCAGCACCCAGGGGTCAGGTGAAGCTTTCTTT.